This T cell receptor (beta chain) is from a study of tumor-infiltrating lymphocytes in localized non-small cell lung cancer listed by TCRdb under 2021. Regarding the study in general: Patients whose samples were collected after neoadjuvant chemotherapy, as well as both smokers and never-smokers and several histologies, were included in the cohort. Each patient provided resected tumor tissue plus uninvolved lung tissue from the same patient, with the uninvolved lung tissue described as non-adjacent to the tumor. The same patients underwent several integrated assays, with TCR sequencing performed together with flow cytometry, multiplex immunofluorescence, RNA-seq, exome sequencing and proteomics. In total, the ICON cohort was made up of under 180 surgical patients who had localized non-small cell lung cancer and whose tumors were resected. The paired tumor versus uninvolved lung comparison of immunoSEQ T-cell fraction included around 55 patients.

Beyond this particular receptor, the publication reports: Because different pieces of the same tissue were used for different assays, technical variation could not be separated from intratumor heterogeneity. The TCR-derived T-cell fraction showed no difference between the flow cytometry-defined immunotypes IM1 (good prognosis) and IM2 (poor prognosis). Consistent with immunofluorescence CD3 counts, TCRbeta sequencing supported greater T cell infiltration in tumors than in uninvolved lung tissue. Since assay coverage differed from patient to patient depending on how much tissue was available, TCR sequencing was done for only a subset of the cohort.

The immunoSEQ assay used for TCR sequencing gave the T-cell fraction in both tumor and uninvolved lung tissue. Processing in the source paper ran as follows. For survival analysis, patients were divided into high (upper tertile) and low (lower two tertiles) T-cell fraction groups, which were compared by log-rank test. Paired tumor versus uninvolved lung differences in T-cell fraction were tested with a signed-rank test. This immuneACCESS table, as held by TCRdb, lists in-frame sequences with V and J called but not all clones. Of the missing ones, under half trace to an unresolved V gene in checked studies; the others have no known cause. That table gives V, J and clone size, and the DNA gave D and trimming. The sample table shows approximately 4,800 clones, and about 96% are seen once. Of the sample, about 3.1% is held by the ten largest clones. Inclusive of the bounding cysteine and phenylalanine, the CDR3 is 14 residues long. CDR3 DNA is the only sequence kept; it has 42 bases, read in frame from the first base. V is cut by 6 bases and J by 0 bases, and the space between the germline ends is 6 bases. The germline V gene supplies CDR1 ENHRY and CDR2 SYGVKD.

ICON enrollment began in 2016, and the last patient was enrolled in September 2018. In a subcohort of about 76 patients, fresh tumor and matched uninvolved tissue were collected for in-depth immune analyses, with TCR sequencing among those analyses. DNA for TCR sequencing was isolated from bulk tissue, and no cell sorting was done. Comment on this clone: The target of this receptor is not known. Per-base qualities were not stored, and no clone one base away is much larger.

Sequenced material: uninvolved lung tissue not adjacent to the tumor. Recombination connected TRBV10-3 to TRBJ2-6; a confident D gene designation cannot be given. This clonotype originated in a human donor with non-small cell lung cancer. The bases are TGTGCCATCAGAGGAGACTCTGGGGCCAACGTCCTGACTTTC. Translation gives CAIRGDSGANVLTF.